The 12 T cell receptor beta chains reported below all come from one sample, sequenced in a study of response to subunit inactivated influenza vaccine. Using its own MiXCR run on the RT-PCR reads, TCRdb lists one record per CDR3 protein. The sample consists of over 650,000 distinct CDR3 sequences, under 20% of them appearing once. Sequenced material: PBMCs from blood, taken around 5 days after vaccination. The receptors were sampled from a man in his fifties or sixties who received an inactivated influenza vaccine.

This clonotype was recorded a few times. The chain combines TRBV18 with TRBJ2-7; 14 bases match TRBD2. The germline gives CDR1 KGHSH, CDR2 LQKENI. Trimming at V came to 3 bases and at J to 7 bases, leaving 2 bases not matched to a gene. The CDR3 has 14 residues. CDR3 bases: TGTGCCAGCTCACCGACTAGCGGGAGGGGTGAGCAGTACTTC. This gives the protein CASSPTSGRGEQYF.

The sample holds a few counts of this clonotype. V and J are TRBV2 and TRBJ2-5; D call uncertain. Trimming took 7 bases from V and 5 from J, leaving 14 bases between them. CDR1 SNHLY and CDR2 FYNNEI come from the germline V gene. CDR3 length: 13 residues. The chain's CDR3 is CASTPASGETQYF. CDR3 bases: TGTGCCAGCACCCCCGCTTCAGGCGAGACCCAGTACTTC.

This clonotype has just a few counts. The chain links TRBV5-1 to TRBJ2-7, with D maybe TRBD1 (5 bases). The V gene lost 1 base and the J gene lost 2 bases, with 10 bases spanning the gap. CDR1 and CDR2 (germline): SGHRS, YFSETQ. The CDR3 is 14 amino acids. The CDR3 sequence is CASSLIQGPYEQYF. The CDR3 nucleotides read TGCGCCAGCAGCTTGATCCAGGGCCCCTACGAGCAGTACTTC.

V and J are TRBV5-1 and TRBJ1-1, with unresolved D. The V and J ends lost 6 bases and 3 bases respectively, with 15 bases between them. The germline gives CDR1 SGHRS, CDR2 YFSETQ. This CDR3 region has 14 residues. The CDR3 nucleotides read TGCGCCAGCAACAAGGACTACTCCTACACTGAAGCTTTCTTT. Its protein is CASNKDYSYTEAFF.

The chain combines TRBV6-2 or TRBV6-3 with TRBJ2-2, with TRBD1 matching over 8 bases. Germline V gene data show CDR1 as MNHEY and CDR2 as SVGEGT. V shed 8 bases and J 4 bases; nucleotides not matched to a gene: 6. This CDR3 is built from 14 residues. The CDR3 DNA reads as TGTGCCAGCCTAGACAGGGGCTTCACCGGGGAGCTGTTTTTT. This gives the protein CASLDRGFTGELFF.

This clonotype has only a few counts. The chain links TRBV10-3 to TRBJ2-1; 7 bases agree with TRBD2. V gave up 4 bases and J gave up 5 bases; unmatched junction bases: 8. The CDR3 length is 15 residues. Germline CDR1 reads ENHRY; CDR2 reads SYGVKD. The CDR3, as DNA: TGTGCCATCAGTGTAAGAGGGAGGGGAGACAATGAGCAGTTCTTC. This sequence encodes CAISVRGRGDNEQFF.

The genes are TRBV29-1 and TRBJ1-2, with a weak D call TRBD1 (5 bases). The germline V and J ends were trimmed by 4 bases and 7 bases, with 13 bases remaining between them. Germline V gene data show CDR1 as SQVTM and CDR2 as ANQGSEA. The CDR3 extends over 12 amino acids. The CDR3 here is CSVGTGQGGYTF. In DNA form, the CDR3 reads TGCAGCGTTGGGACTGGGCAGGGTGGCTACACCTTC. Using reference TRBV29-1 and TRBJ1-2 for the parts outside the CDR3, the full variable domain is SAVISQKPSRDICQRGTSLTIQCQVDSQVTMMFWYRQQPGQSLTLIATANQGSEATYESGFVIDKFPISRPNLTFSTLTVSNMSPEDSSIYLCSVGTGQGGYTFGSGTRLTVV.

This clonotype has more than one count but fewer than ten. The chain links TRBV20-1 to TRBJ2-1; 15 bases agree with TRBD2. V shed 5 bases and J 7 bases; nucleotides not matched to a gene: 6. From germline, CDR1 is DFQATT and CDR2 SNEGSKA (reference sequence). The CDR3 runs to 15 residues. CDR3 in DNA: TGCAGTGCTGCGGGGGGGACTAGCGGGAGGAATGAGCAGTTCTTC. Protein: CSAAGGTSGRNEQFF.

The chain has TRBV6-6 and TRBJ1-3, with D perhaps TRBD1 (5 bases). With 10 bases removed from V and 3 bases from J, the gap between germline ends came to 10 bases. CDR1 MNHNY and CDR2 SVGAGI come from the germline V gene (reference sequence). This CDR3 comprises 12 residues. This CDR3 is CATQGSGNTIYF. CDR3 DNA: TGTGCCACCCAGGGAAGTGGAAACACCATATATTTT.

This clonotype was recorded many times. The chain couples TRBV20-1 to TRBJ1-5; 7 positions agree with TRBD1. From germline, CDR1 is DFQATT and CDR2 SNEGSKA (reference sequence). Trimming at V came to 5 bases and at J to 1 base, leaving 11 bases not matched to a gene. CDR3 length: 16 residues. This chain's CDR3 is CSASENRGWSNQPQHF. The CDR3 coding sequence is TGCAGTGCTTCGGAAAACAGGGGATGGAGCAATCAGCCCCAGCATTTT.

The chain has TRBV7-2 and TRBJ1-5; TRBD1 matches 8 bases. Germline V gene lookup returns CDR1 SGHTA and CDR2 FQGNSA. The CDR3 contains 16 residues. J lost 1 base, V lost 4 bases, and 6 bases had no gene match. DNA of the CDR3: TGTGCCAGCAGCTCGTCAGGGGGCTCGAGCAATCAGCCCCAGCATTTT. Protein product: CASSSSGGSSNQPQHF.

Of note for this clonotype: A much bigger clone sits one base away, suggesting this may be a read error. This chain connects TRBV20-1 to TRBJ2-1; D call uncertain. From germline, CDR1 is DFQATT and CDR2 SNEGSKA (reference sequence). The CDR3 spans 14 residues. Here the CDR3 reads CSASGTEAYKEQFF. CDR3 DNA: TGCAGTGCTAGTGGCACGGAAGCCTACAAGGAGCAGTTCTTC.